A single sample is the source of the 25 T cell receptor beta chains below, sequenced in a study of CD8 T cells in Susac syndrome. RNA amounts of roughly 0.45 to 1 ug underwent reverse transcription with random hexamers. Each CDR3 protein gets one entry after TCRdb re-called the immunoSEQ multiplex PCR reads with MiXCR. There are about 300,000 distinct CDR3 sequences in the sample; about 90% occur only once, and about 0.07% lies in the top ten. Sequenced sample: CD4+ T cells from PBMCs. The receptors stem from a human donor with multiple sclerosis.

This sequence joins TRBV6-5 and TRBJ1-6; TRBD1 agrees at 8 bases. From germline, CDR1 is MNHEY and CDR2 SVGAGI. Unmatched junction bases numbered 0, after V lost 6 bases and J lost 5 bases. The CDR3 consists of 13 residues. The DNA for the CDR3 is TGTGCCAGCAGGGGACAGGATAATTCACCCCTCCACTTT. This translates into CASRGQDNSPLHF.

This chain uses TRBV30 with TRBJ2-1; D not certain. V dropped 5 bases and J dropped 4 bases, with 6 bases sitting between them. The CDR3 consists of 11 residues. Germline loops: CDR1 GTSNPN, CDR2 SVGIG (reference sequence). CDR3 residues: CAWGSYNEQFF. CDR3 DNA: TGTGCCTGGGGATCGTACAATGAGCAGTTCTTC.

V usage is TRBV4-3 and J usage is TRBJ2-2; D is perhaps TRBD2 (5 bases). V was trimmed by 0 bases and J by 7 bases, leaving 12 bases between them. The CDR3 runs 15 residues. Per the germline V gene, CDR1 is LGHNA and CDR2 is YSLEER. DNA for the CDR3: TGCGCCAGCAGCCAAGATTCGCGGGTCAGCGGGGAGCTGTTTTTT. Translating gives CASSQDSRVSGELFF.

The chain employs TRBV30 and TRBJ2-3, with TRBD2 identical over 7 bases. Germline assignment: CDR1 GTSNPN and CDR2 SVGIG (reference sequence). Trimming cost V 8 bases and J 4 bases; bases outside gene matches: 12. The CDR3 is 14 amino acids. CDR3 DNA: TGTGCCCGAAGCGGTAGCGGGCGTGCAGATACGCAGTATTTT. This translates into CARSGSGRADTQYF.

The CDR3 region has the DNA TGTGCCAGCAGCTCACCCGGGACAGAAGAGACCCAGTACTTC. It translates to CASSSPGTEETQYF. The chain links TRBV5-4 to TRBJ2-5; TRBD1 agrees at 7 bases. Per the germline V gene, CDR1 is SGHNT and CDR2 is YYREEE (reference sequence). Trimming removed 3 bases from V and 3 bases from J; junction bases left unmatched: 5. The CDR3 has 14 residues.

The CDR3 loop is CASSEALDQPQHF. The CDR3 DNA follows: TGTGCCAGCAGTGAAGCACTGGATCAGCCCCAGCATTTT. V is TRBV2 and J is TRBJ1-5, with no clear D. Germline-derived CDR1 and CDR2 are SNHLY and FYNNEI. Trimming removed 0 bases from V and 5 bases from J, with 5 bases in between. The CDR3 length is 13 residues.

Comment on this clonotype: One junction end does not reproduce the germline sequence, and a read error may be involved. The CDR3 loop reads CSWNRALPIF. CDR3 in DNA: TGCAGTTGGAACCGGGCCTTACCCATCTTC. This chain links TRBV20-1 with TRBJ2-5; D is unresolved. Germline CDR1 is DFQATT and CDR2 is SNEGSKA (reference sequence). The CDR3 has 10 amino acids.

The J gene is TRBJ2-5, the V gene TRBV10-2, with 11 positions matching TRBD2. Losses at the gene ends were 7 bases for V and 0 bases for J; bases not matched to a gene: 1. Per the germline V gene, CDR1 is WSHSY and CDR2 is SAAADI. CDR3 size: 14 residues. DNA of the CDR3: TGCGCCAGCACACTAGCGGGGGACCAAGAGACCCAGTACTTC. Amino acid sequence: CASTLAGDQETQYF.

The CDR3 DNA follows: TGCGCCAGCAGCTCGTACTCCGGGGCTAGCGGGAGTCGTGAGCAGTTCTTC. It encodes CASSSYSGASGSREQFF. The rearrangement links TRBV5-1 to TRBJ2-1; 10 positions agree with TRBD2. V shed 3 bases, J shed 9 bases, and the junction held 15 bases outside the gene matches. Germline V gene lookup returns CDR1 SGHRS and CDR2 YFSETQ. This CDR3 has 17 residues. Supplemented by reference TRBV5-1 and TRBJ2-1, the full variable domain reads KAGVTQTPRYLIKTRGQQVTLSCSPISGHRSVSWYQQTPGQGLQFLFEYFSETQRNKGNFPGRFSGRQFSNSRSEMNVSTLELGDSALYLCASSSYSGASGSREQFFGPGTRLTVL.

The V gene is TRBV30, the J gene TRBJ2-2, with a tentative D call TRBD2 (6 bases). The germline V gene has CDR1 GTSNPN and CDR2 SVGIG (reference sequence). The CDR3 runs to 13 residues. The CDR3 reads CAQAGYGTGELFF. The DNA for the CDR3 is TGTGCTCAGGCGGGATACGGGACCGGGGAGCTGTTTTTT.

This rearrangement joins TRBV25-1 to TRBJ1-1; the D is unclear. Germline CDR1 reads MGHDK; CDR2 reads SYGVNS. This CDR3 is 12 amino acids long. The V end lost 4 bases, the J end lost 11 bases, and 14 bases lay between the germline ends. CDR3 sequence: CASSATGRQAFF. The CDR3 DNA sequence: TGTGCCAGCAGTGCAACCGGCCGTCAGGCTTTCTTT.

The V and J genes are TRBV20-1 and TRBJ2-2; TRBD1 agrees at 10 bases. CDR3 length: 17 amino acids. The trim removed 2 bases at V and 4 bases at J, leaving 10 bases unmatched. The germline V gene has CDR1 DFQATT and CDR2 SNEGSKA (reference sequence). The CDR3 bases are TGCAGTGCTAGACCTCCGGGACAGGGGAGTCTCACCGGGGAGCTGTTTTTT. Translation: CSARPPGQGSLTGELFF.

V usage is TRBV9 and J usage is TRBJ2-1, with D uncertain. With 2 bases removed from V and 1 base from J, the gap between germline ends came to 7 bases. CDR3 length: 14 amino acids. In germline, CDR1 is SGDLS, CDR2 YYNGEE. The DNA for the CDR3 is TGTGCCAGCAGCGTGATGGGTTCCTACAATGAGCAGTTCTTC. Its translation is CASSVMGSYNEQFF.

The J gene is TRBJ2-7, the V gene TRBV20-1; tentative D call: TRBD1 (6 bases). This CDR3 is built from 13 residues. Per germline, CDR1 DFQATT and CDR2 SNEGSKA (reference sequence). The V gene lost 5 bases and the J gene lost 5 bases, with 16 bases spanning the gap. The CDR3 coding sequence is TGCAGTGCTTACGCGACAGGATGGGACGAGCAGTACTTC. Residues: CSAYATGWDEQYF.

This clonotype has only one observation. V usage is TRBV20-1 and J usage is TRBJ2-7; 7 nucleotides line up with TRBD2. This CDR3 comprises 17 residues. The V gene's germline CDR1 is DFQATT and CDR2 SNEGSKA (reference sequence). Germline trimming cut 6 bases from V and 2 bases from J; bases unmatched to any gene: 19. DNA for the CDR3: TGCAGTGCGGGAAAGGCCGTGGGCCTAGCGGCCGCCTACGAGCAGTACTTC. Translating gives CSAGKAVGLAAAYEQYF.

This CDR3 reads CSVPSGVWETQYF. The CDR3 DNA is TGCAGCGTCCCTAGCGGGGTATGGGAGACCCAGTACTTC. The chain employs TRBV29-1 and TRBJ2-5, with 9 bases identical to TRBD2. Trimming took 6 bases from V and 5 from J; bases not matched to a gene: 7. CDR3 length: 13 residues. Germline CDR1 reads SQVTM; CDR2 reads ANQGSEA. The full variable domain, completed using reference TRBV29-1 and TRBJ2-5, is SAVISQKPSRDICQRGTSLTIQCQVDSQVTMMFWYRQQPGQSLTLIATANQGSEATYESGFVIDKFPISRPNLTFSTLTVSNMSPEDSSIYLCSVPSGVWETQYFGPGTRLLVL.

This clonotype was found once. The chain joins TRBV7-2 to TRBJ1-3, with D maybe TRBD1 (6 bases). V was cut by 4 bases and J by 0 bases, with 10 bases left in between. Germline V gives CDR1 SGHTA, CDR2 FQGNSA. The CDR3 totals 15 residues. The CDR3 here is CASSSQGFSGNTIYF. CDR3 DNA: TGTGCCAGCAGCTCGCAGGGGTTCTCTGGAAACACCATATATTTT.

This clonotype has a single count. The chain is built from TRBV4-1 and TRBJ2-1; 7 positions agree with TRBD1. The CDR3 sequence is 15 residues long. Per germline, CDR1 MGHRA and CDR2 YSYEKL. Germline trimming cut 1 base from V and 5 bases from J; bases unmatched to any gene: 5. The CDR3 DNA follows: TGCGCCAGCAGCCAAGCGGGACAGCTAAACAATGAGCAGTTCTTC. It encodes CASSQAGQLNNEQFF.

The genes are TRBV5-1 and TRBJ2-5; D possibly corresponds to TRBD2 (5 bases). Between the trimmed V and J ends, which lost 7 bases and 5 bases, there was a span of 18 bases. Germline V gene lookup returns CDR1 SGHRS and CDR2 YFSETQ. CDR3 size: 14 residues. The CDR3 bases are TGCGCCAGCTGTACTGGGAGCAGTGGGGAGACCCAGTACTTC. It encodes CASCTGSSGETQYF.

The V call is TRBV6-2 or TRBV6-3, the J call TRBJ1-1, with a weak D call TRBD1 (6 bases). V was trimmed by 6 bases and J by 7 bases, leaving 30 bases between them. The germline CDR1 and CDR2 sequences are MNHEY and SVGEGT. The CDR3 contains 18 residues. The CDR3 DNA follows: TGTGCCAGCAGGGGCCGTCAGGGGCCGTACCTGCCCGAGGGTGAAGCTTTCTTT. Amino acids: CASRGRQGPYLPEGEAFF.

The rearrangement uses TRBV7-2 and TRBJ2-5; the D gene is possibly TRBD2 (5 bases). The CDR3 has 15 amino acids. Trimming stripped 1 base from V and 2 bases from J, with 11 bases between. Germline CDR1 and CDR2: SGHTA and FQGNSA. CDR3 coding DNA: TGTGCCAGCAGCTTAGGGCGGGTCAATCAAGAGACCCAGTACTTC. Translated: CASSLGRVNQETQYF.

The genes are TRBV7-3 and TRBJ2-1; D remains ambiguous. This CDR3 has 15 amino acids. Trimming removed 2 bases from V and 3 bases from J, with 11 bases in between. Per the germline V gene, CDR1 is SGHTA and CDR2 is FQGTGA. The CDR3 coding sequence is TGTGCCAGCAGCTTAGCAGTGGGTCGCTACAATGAGCAGTTCTTC. Its protein is CASSLAVGRYNEQFF.

V and J are TRBV7-3 and TRBJ2-2; D may correspond to TRBD1 or TRBD2 (5 bases each). Trimming pared 2 bases from V and 7 bases from J, leaving 11 bases between. Germline V gene sequence: CDR1 SGHTA, CDR2 FQGTGA. The CDR3 contains 14 residues. The CDR3 DNA is TGTGCCAGCAGCTTATCTGGGGCGGGCGGGGAGCTGTTTTTT. Translation: CASSLSGAGGELFF.

The V gene is TRBV4-1, the J gene TRBJ2-5; 7 positions agree with TRBD2. The V and J ends lost 1 base and 5 bases, in that order; junction bases with no gene match: 4. The CDR3 is 14 amino acids. CDR1 MGHRA and CDR2 YSYEKL come from the germline V gene. The CDR3 DNA reads TGCGCCAGCAGCCAAGTGCTCGGGGGGGAGACCCAGTACTTC. This gives the protein CASSQVLGGETQYF.

V and J are TRBV12-3 or TRBV12-4 and TRBJ1-1; no clear D. With 2 bases removed from V and 2 bases from J, the gap between germline ends came to 9 bases. The CDR3 has 14 amino acids. The chain's CDR3 is CASSLRYLNTEAFF. CDR3 sequence (DNA): TGTGCCAGCAGTTTACGCTACCTTAACACTGAAGCTTTCTTT.